These 4 T cell receptor beta chains were sequenced from one sample in a study of blood T cell repertoires in COVID-19. Some clones are missing from TCRdb's copy, which holds only in-frame ones; the method was immunoSEQ multiplex PCR. The sample contains approximately 460,000 clones, 80% to 90% of which appear only once. Specimen: peripheral blood. The receptors derive from a man between 18 and 35 years old with COVID-19, enrolled during active disease.

This clone appeared a single time. The genes are TRBV14 and TRBJ2-1; D is possibly TRBD1 (5 bases). Germline CDR1 reads SGHDN; CDR2 reads FVKESK. The CDR3 is 18 amino acids. V lost 2 bases and J 0 bases, leaving 17 bases between the germline ends. The CDR3 DNA reads TGTGCCAGCAGCCAACAGGGCCCCGCAGCAGGCTCCTACAATGAGCAGTTCTTC. Amino acids: CASSQQGPAAGSYNEQFF.

This clone was seen a single time. This sequence joins TRBV7-9 and TRBJ2-7; the D gene is possibly TRBD1 (6 bases). There are 14 residues in the CDR3. Per germline, CDR1 SEHNR and CDR2 FQNEAQ (reference sequence). V lost 2 bases to trimming and J lost 6 bases, with 14 bases between them. The CDR3 here is CASSLSTGSAEQYF. In DNA form, the CDR3 reads TGTGCCAGCAGCTTATCAACAGGGTCAGCCGAGCAGTACTTC.

In its sample, this clone was seen once. This chain links TRBV30 with TRBJ2-5; 9 nucleotides match TRBD1. Germline CDR1 reads GTSNPN; CDR2 reads SVGIG (reference sequence). V lost 4 bases to trimming and J lost 1 base; unmatched junction nucleotides: 4. The CDR3 loop spans 14 amino acids. CDR3 loop: CAWNRDRAQETQYF. CDR3 nucleotides: TGTGCCTGGAACCGGGACAGGGCCCAAGAGACCCAGTACTTC.

This clone was counted a single time. The chain uses TRBV20-1 and TRBJ2-3, with D possibly matching TRBD2 (6 bases). This CDR3 comprises 11 residues. Looked up from germline, CDR1 is DFQATT and CDR2 is SNEGSKA (reference sequence). Between the trimmed V and J ends, which lost 2 bases and 6 bases, there was a span of 6 bases. The CDR3 region is CSARLADTQYF. As DNA, the CDR3 is TGCAGTGCTAGACTAGCGGATACGCAGTATTTT.